These 28 T cell receptor beta chains share one sample of origin, sequenced in a study of PD-L1 blockade in urothelial cancer. Time point here: peripheral blood 6 weeks after treatment start. Assay used: immunoSEQ multiplex PCR; TCRdb lists only in-frame clones, some missing. The repertoire holds around 87,000 clones, with less than 90% as singletons. Sequenced material: PBMCs, taken around atezolizumab (anti-PD-L1) treatment. These receptors all come from a man between 65 and 85 years old with urothelial cancer.

This clone was seen a few times. The chain uses TRBV27 and TRBJ2-7, with TRBD1 matching 12 bases. Germline values: CDR1 MNHEY, CDR2 SMNVEV (reference sequence). V gave up 6 bases and J gave up 4 bases; unmatched junction bases: 7. The CDR3 runs 15 residues. The CDR3 region is CASSRPGQGAYEQYF. DNA of the CDR3: TGTGCCAGCAGCCGTCCGGGACAGGGGGCTTACGAGCAGTACTTC.

V is TRBV11-2 and J is TRBJ2-1, with D unclear. CDR1 is SGHAT and CDR2 is FQNNGV in the germline V gene. V was cut by 1 base and J by 9 bases, with 7 bases left in between. The CDR3 sequence is 12 residues long. CDR3 region: CASSLVAAEQFF. The CDR3 coding sequence is TGTGCCAGCAGCTTAGTTGCGGCTGAGCAGTTCTTC.

The chain links TRBV6-5 to TRBJ2-1; 11 nucleotides agree with TRBD1. V lost 4 bases and J lost 6; bases outside the gene matches: 8. This CDR3 is built from 16 residues. Germline V CDR1 and CDR2: MNHEY, SVGAGI. The chain's CDR3 is CASSSQGGTGGNEQFF. The CDR3 coding sequence is TGTGCCAGCAGTTCTCAGGGGGGGACAGGGGGCAATGAGCAGTTCTTC.

A few counts support this clone. This chain uses TRBV7-9 with TRBJ2-3; 8 nucleotides agree with TRBD2. Germline V gene sequence: CDR1 SEHNR, CDR2 FQNEAQ (reference sequence). The CDR3 extends over 16 amino acids. The V segment lost 5 bases and the J segment 2 bases; nucleotides outside the gene matches: 9. The CDR3 here is CASSRGVAGTTDTQYF. CDR3 bases: TGTGCCAGCAGCCGGGGGGTAGCGGGGACCACAGATACGCAGTATTTT.

With regard to this clone: The same CDR3 can be traced to other DNA sequences in this sample. V and J are TRBV11-2 and TRBJ1-1; D perhaps matches TRBD1 (5 bases). V dropped 3 bases and J dropped 1 base, with 6 bases sitting between them. The CDR3 covers 13 residues. CDR1 is SGHAT, CDR2 FQNNGV, per germline. The CDR3 bases are TGTGCCAGCAGCTTGGGGGGGAACACTGAAGCTTTCTTT. Encoded protein: CASSLGGNTEAFF.

The chain carries TRBV11-3 and TRBJ1-3; D gene uncertain. This CDR3 comprises 13 residues. Germline values: CDR1 SGHNT, CDR2 YENEEA. Trimming shortened V by 8 bases and J by 0 bases, and 8 bases separated the two germline ends. CDR3 in DNA: TGTGCCAGCTCACTCTTCTCTGGAAACACCATATATTTT. Translated: CASSLFSGNTIYF.

This clone was seen only once. This chain uses TRBV6-5 with TRBJ2-5; D possibly corresponds to TRBD2 (6 bases). The CDR3 loop spans 13 amino acids. Germline values: CDR1 MNHEY, CDR2 SVGAGI. The V end was cut by 5 bases, the J end by 3 bases, with 10 bases between. For the CDR3, the DNA is TGTGCCAGCAGTGGGGGGTGGGAAGAGACCCAGTACTTC. Protein: CASSGGWEETQYF.

In DNA, the CDR3 is TGTGCCAGCAGCTTAGGGGGGGAAGCCGAGCAGTACTTC. It specifies CASSLGGEAEQYF. The chain is built from TRBV7-9 and TRBJ2-7, with D perhaps matching TRBD2 (6 bases). There are 13 residues in the CDR3. V was clipped by 1 base and J by 6 bases, with 10 bases between them. Germline CDR1 and CDR2: SEHNR and FQNEAQ (reference sequence).

J is TRBJ2-1 and V is TRBV2; a weak D match, TRBD2 (7 bases). Trimming cost V 6 bases and J 9 bases, with 18 bases left between them. Germline CDR1 and CDR2: SNHLY and FYNNEI. CDR3 length: 14 amino acids. CDR3 sequence (DNA): TGTGCCAGCAGACCGTCCAGGGAGGGGGGTGAGCAGTTCTTC. Its translation: CASRPSREGGEQFF.

This clone was recorded a few times. This sequence joins TRBV30 and TRBJ2-6; perhaps TRBD2 as D (5 bases). With 5 bases removed from V and 0 bases from J, the gap between germline ends came to 8 bases. Germline lookup yields CDR1 GTSNPN and CDR2 SVGIG (reference sequence). The CDR3 contains 14 residues. CDR3 sequence: CAWARDSGANVLTF. The CDR3 DNA sequence: TGTGCCTGGGCACGGGACTCTGGGGCCAACGTCCTGACTTTC.

Concerning this clone: The junction does not match germline at one end; this may be a read error. This rearrangement joins TRBV2 to TRBJ2-4; 9 bases fit TRBD2. The CDR3 sequence is 13 residues long. Looked up from germline, CDR1 is SNHLY and CDR2 is FYNNEI. DNA of the CDR3: TGTGCCAGCAGTGTAGGCGGGGGGGAGGTGAGGAACTTC. Protein sequence: CASSVGGGEVRNF.

The chain links TRBV6-1 to TRBJ2-3; TRBD2 agrees at 13 bases. CDR3 length: 17 amino acids. J lost 6 bases, V lost 2 bases, and 8 bases had no gene match. The germline V gene encodes CDR1 MNHNS and CDR2 SASEGT. The CDR3 sequence is CASSEHGTSGEKDTQYF. As DNA, the CDR3 is TGTGCCAGCAGTGAACATGGGACTAGCGGGGAGAAGGATACGCAGTATTTT.

The V and J genes are TRBV11-2 and TRBJ2-7, with 10 bases matching TRBD1. The CDR3 has 15 residues. CDR1 and CDR2 (germline): SGHAT, FQNNGV. The J segment lost 3 bases and the V segment lost 5 bases, leaving 7 bases of the junction unmatched. The CDR3 here is CASSLQGTGVYEQYF. CDR3 coding DNA: TGTGCCAGCAGCCTACAGGGGACAGGGGTCTACGAGCAGTACTTC. The complete variable domain, with remaining parts taken from reference TRBV11-2 and TRBJ2-7, reads EAGVAQSPRYKIIEKRQSVAFWCNPISGHATLYWYQQILGQGPKLLIQFQNNGVVDDSQLPKDRFSAERLKGVDSTLKIQPAKLEDSAVYLCASSLQGTGVYEQYFGPGTRLTVT.

The chain combines TRBV27 with TRBJ2-5, with TRBD2 matching 8 bases. Germline lookup yields CDR1 MNHEY and CDR2 SMNVEV (reference sequence). The CDR3 consists of 14 residues. V gave up 3 bases and J gave up 9 bases; unmatched junction bases: 9. DNA of the CDR3: TGTGCCAGCAGTTTGTCAGGGACTAGACCGTCCCAGTACTTC. This gives the protein CASSLSGTRPSQYF.

The chain uses TRBV5-1 and TRBJ2-5, with 9 bases lining up with TRBD2. V dropped 4 bases and J dropped 1; count of bases not matched to a gene: 8. Germline V gene lookup returns CDR1 SGHRS and CDR2 YFSETQ. The CDR3 length is 16 residues. In DNA form, the CDR3 reads TGCGCCAGCAGCCCGGCCGGCGGGAGGGCCCAAGAGACCCAGTACTTC. Translation: CASSPAGGRAQETQYF.

The chain couples TRBV27 to TRBJ2-2, with 9 bases lining up with TRBD1. Unmatched junction bases numbered 8, after V lost 6 bases and J lost 3 bases. Germline CDR1 reads MNHEY; CDR2 reads SMNVEV (reference sequence). The CDR3 is made up of 16 amino acids. Here the CDR3 reads CASRAGTGLYTGELFF. The CDR3 DNA sequence: TGTGCCAGCAGAGCCGGGACAGGGCTTTACACCGGGGAGCTGTTTTTT.

The chain has TRBV5-1 and TRBJ2-3; TRBD2 is a possible D gene (6 bases). There are 15 residues in the CDR3. The ends were cut back, 1 base at V and 2 bases at J, with 11 bases in the middle. CDR1 is SGHRS and CDR2 is YFSETQ in the germline V gene. CDR3 amino acids: CASSLQGLYTDTQYF. CDR3 DNA: TGCGCCAGCAGCTTGCAGGGACTTTACACAGATACGCAGTATTTT.

The CDR3 nucleotides read TGTGCCAGCAGATCTGGTGGGGCGGGAGGCTACAATGAGCAGTTCTTC. Translated, it gives CASRSGGAGGYNEQFF. The rearrangement links TRBV11-2 to TRBJ2-1, with 8 bases aligning to TRBD2. The CDR3 spans 16 residues. Germline lookup yields CDR1 SGHAT and CDR2 FQNNGV. J lost 3 bases, V lost 6 bases, and 10 bases had no gene match. Full variable domain (missing parts from reference TRBV11-2 and TRBJ2-1): EAGVAQSPRYKIIEKRQSVAFWCNPISGHATLYWYQQILGQGPKLLIQFQNNGVVDDSQLPKDRFSAERLKGVDSTLKIQPAKLEDSAVYLCASRSGGAGGYNEQFFGPGTRLTVL.

V gene TRBV5-1 combines with J gene TRBJ2-5; perhaps TRBD2 as D (6 bases). Germline V CDR1 and CDR2: SGHRS, YFSETQ. This CDR3 is 15 amino acids long. With 4 bases removed from V and 4 bases from J, the gap between germline ends came to 17 bases. The CDR3 DNA sequence: TGCGCCAGCAGCCGACCCACCGGGGGTGCAGAGACCCAGTACTTC. Encoded protein: CASSRPTGGAETQYF.

The chain is built from TRBV5-1 and TRBJ2-7; TRBD1 matches 7 bases. This CDR3 contains 13 residues. Trimming removed 4 bases from V and 3 bases from J; junction bases left unmatched: 4. In germline, CDR1 is SGHRS, CDR2 YFSETQ. The CDR3 region has the DNA TGCGCCAGCAGCCGGGACAGTTACTACGAGCAGTACTTC. It translates to CASSRDSYYEQYF.

The chain couples TRBV7-8 to TRBJ1-2; D is perhaps TRBD1 (6 bases). The CDR3 loop spans 14 amino acids. In germline, CDR1 is SGHVS, CDR2 FQNEAQ. With 8 bases removed from V and 5 bases from J, the gap between germline ends came to 18 bases. The DNA of the CDR3 is TGTGCCAGCGTTGATTCAGGGGAACGTTATGGCTACACCTTC. This encodes CASVDSGERYGYTF.

The rearrangement links TRBV19 to TRBJ2-7; D possibly corresponds to TRBD1 (6 bases). The V end lost 0 bases, the J end lost 3 bases, and 9 bases lay between the germline ends. Looked up from germline, CDR1 is LNHDA and CDR2 is SQIVND (reference sequence). The CDR3 sequence is 14 residues long. DNA for the CDR3: TGTGCCAGTAGTATAGATCCAGGGGTCTACGAGCAGTACTTC. Amino acids: CASSIDPGVYEQYF.

The chain uses TRBV25-1 and TRBJ1-2, with TRBD1 matching over 9 bases. V lost 5 bases and J lost 5; bases outside the gene matches: 6. The germline V gene encodes CDR1 MGHDK and CDR2 SYGVNS. This CDR3 region has 14 residues. The CDR3 nucleotides read TGTGCCAGCAGTTCGGGGACAGGGAATTATGGCTACACCTTC. It is translated as CASSSGTGNYGYTF.

The V and J genes are TRBV6-1 and TRBJ2-7, with unresolved D. CDR1 MNHNS and CDR2 SASEGT come from the germline V gene. This CDR3 is built from 14 residues. Trimming pared 5 bases from V and 2 bases from J, leaving 13 bases between. The CDR3 here is CASSKGHNTYEQYF. Here the CDR3 DNA reads TGTGCCAGCAGTAAAGGGCACAACACCTACGAGCAGTACTTC.

Concerning this clone itself: The germline gene is not matched at one end of the junction; a read error may be the cause. V usage is TRBV15 and J usage is TRBJ2-1; 10 bases line up with TRBD1. Germline values: CDR1 LNHNV, CDR2 YYDKDF (reference sequence). CDR3 length: 17 residues. The CDR3 DNA follows: TGTGCCACCACCAGAATAACCGGGACAGGGGAATGGAATGAGCAGTTCTTC. It yields the protein CATTRITGTGEWNEQFF.

The chain recombines TRBV5-1 with TRBJ1-3; D perhaps matches TRBD1 (5 bases). The V gene's germline CDR1 is SGHRS and CDR2 YFSETQ. The CDR3 covers 14 residues. With 1 base removed from V and 2 bases from J, the gap between germline ends came to 7 bases. As DNA, the CDR3 is TGCGCCAGCAGCTTGCAGGGAACTGGAAACACCATATATTTT. It is translated as CASSLQGTGNTIYF.

The chain employs TRBV14 and TRBJ2-1; TRBD2 matches at 14 bases. CDR3 size: 18 residues. V was clipped by 2 bases and J by 7 bases; unmatched bases: 10. CDR1 and CDR2 (germline): SGHDN, FVKESK. Written as DNA, the CDR3 is TGTGCCAGCAGCCAACCGAGAGCGGGACTAGCGGGAGAAAATGAGCAGTTCTTC. Protein product: CASSQPRAGLAGENEQFF.

This chain links TRBV7-8 with TRBJ2-5, with TRBD2 matching 8 bases. J was trimmed by 3 bases and V by 4 bases; bases with no gene match: 1. Germline V lookup: CDR1 SGHVS, CDR2 FQNEAQ. The CDR3 extends over 13 amino acids. The CDR3 region is CASSWGLEETQYF. The CDR3 DNA reads as TGTGCCAGCAGCTGGGGACTAGAAGAGACCCAGTACTTC.